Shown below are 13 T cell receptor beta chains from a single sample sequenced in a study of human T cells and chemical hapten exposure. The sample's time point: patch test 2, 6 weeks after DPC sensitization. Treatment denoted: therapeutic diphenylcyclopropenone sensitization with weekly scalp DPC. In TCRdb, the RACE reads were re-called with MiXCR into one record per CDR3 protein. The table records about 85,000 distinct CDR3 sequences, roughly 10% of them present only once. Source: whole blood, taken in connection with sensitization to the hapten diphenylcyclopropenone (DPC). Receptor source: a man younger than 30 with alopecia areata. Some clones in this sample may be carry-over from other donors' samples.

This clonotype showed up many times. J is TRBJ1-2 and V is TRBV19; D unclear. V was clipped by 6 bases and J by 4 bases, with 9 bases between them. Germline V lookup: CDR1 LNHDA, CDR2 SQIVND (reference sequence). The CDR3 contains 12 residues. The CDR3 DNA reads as TGTGCCAGTAGCGCCAGAAGCTATGGCTACACCTTC. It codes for CASSARSYGYTF. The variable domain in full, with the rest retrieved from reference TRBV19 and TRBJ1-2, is DGGITQSPKYLFRKEGQNVTLSCEQNLNHDAMYWYRQDPGQGLRLIYYSQIVNDFQKGDIAEGYSVSREKKESFPLTVTSAQKNPTAFYLCASSARSYGYTFGSGTRLTVV.

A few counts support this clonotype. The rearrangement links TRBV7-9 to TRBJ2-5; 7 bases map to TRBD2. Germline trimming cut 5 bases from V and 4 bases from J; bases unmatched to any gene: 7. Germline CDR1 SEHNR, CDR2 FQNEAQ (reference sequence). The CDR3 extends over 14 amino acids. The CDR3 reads CASSPVGGGETQYF. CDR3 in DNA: TGTGCCAGCAGCCCCGTCGGCGGGGGAGAGACCCAGTACTTC.

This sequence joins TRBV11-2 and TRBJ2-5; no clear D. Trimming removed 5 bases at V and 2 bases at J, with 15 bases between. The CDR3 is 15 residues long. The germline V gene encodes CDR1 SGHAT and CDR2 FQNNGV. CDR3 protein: CASSQPSRWQETQYF. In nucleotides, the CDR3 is TGTGCCAGCAGCCAACCATCCCGTTGGCAAGAGACCCAGTACTTC.

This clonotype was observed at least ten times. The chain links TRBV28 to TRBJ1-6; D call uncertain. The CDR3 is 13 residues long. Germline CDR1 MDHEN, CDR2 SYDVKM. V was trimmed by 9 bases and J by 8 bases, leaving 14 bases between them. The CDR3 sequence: CASTSANYSPLHF. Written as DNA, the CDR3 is TGTGCCAGTACCTCGGCCAACTATTCACCCCTCCACTTT.

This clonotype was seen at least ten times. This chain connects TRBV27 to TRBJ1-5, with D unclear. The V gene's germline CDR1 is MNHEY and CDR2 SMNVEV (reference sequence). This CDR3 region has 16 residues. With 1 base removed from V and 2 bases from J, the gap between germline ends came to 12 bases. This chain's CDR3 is CASSLFPLRGNQPQHF. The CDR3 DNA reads TGTGCCAGCAGTTTATTTCCCCTAAGGGGCAATCAGCCCCAGCATTTT.

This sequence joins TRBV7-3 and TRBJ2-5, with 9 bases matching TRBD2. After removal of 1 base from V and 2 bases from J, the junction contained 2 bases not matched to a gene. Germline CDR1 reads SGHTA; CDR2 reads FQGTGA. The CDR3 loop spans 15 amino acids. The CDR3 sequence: CASSLNSGGQETQYF. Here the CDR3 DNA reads TGTGCCAGCAGCTTAAACAGCGGGGGGCAAGAGACCCAGTACTTC.

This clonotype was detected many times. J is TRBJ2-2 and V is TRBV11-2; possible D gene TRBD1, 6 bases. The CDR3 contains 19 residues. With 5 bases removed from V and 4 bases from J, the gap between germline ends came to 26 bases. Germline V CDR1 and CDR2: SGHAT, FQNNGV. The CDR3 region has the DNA TGTGCCAGCAGCGGACAAGACAGGAGGACCGGGTGGAGCACCGGGGAGCTGTTTTTT. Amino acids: CASSGQDRRTGWSTGELFF.

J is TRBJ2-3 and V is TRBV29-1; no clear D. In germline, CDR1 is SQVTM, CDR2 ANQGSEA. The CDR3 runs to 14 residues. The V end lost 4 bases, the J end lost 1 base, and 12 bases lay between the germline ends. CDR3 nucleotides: TGCAGCGTTGGATTCAATTCTGGCACAGATACGCAGTATTTT. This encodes CSVGFNSGTDTQYF.

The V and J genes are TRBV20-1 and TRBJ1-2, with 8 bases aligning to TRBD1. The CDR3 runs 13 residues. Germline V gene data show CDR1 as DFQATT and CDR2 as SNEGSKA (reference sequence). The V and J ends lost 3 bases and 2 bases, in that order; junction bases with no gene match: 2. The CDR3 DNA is TGCAGTGCTAGCAGGGGGCAGAACTATGGCTACACCTTC. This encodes CSASRGQNYGYTF.

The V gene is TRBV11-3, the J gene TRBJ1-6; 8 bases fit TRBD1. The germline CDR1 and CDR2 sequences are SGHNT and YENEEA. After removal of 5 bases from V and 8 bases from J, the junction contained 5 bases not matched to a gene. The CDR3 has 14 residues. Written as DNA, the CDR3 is TGTGCCAGCAGCATGGGACAGGACGATTCACCCCTCCACTTT. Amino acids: CASSMGQDDSPLHF.

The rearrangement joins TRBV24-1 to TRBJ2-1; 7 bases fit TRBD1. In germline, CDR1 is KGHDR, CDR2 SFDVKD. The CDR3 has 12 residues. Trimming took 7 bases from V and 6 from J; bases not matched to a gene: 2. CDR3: CATRDRANEQFF. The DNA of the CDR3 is TGTGCCACCAGAGACAGGGCCAATGAGCAGTTCTTC.

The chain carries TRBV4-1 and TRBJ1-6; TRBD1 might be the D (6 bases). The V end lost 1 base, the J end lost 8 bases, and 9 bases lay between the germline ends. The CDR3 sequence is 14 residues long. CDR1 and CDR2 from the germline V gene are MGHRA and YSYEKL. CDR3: CASSQVTGHSPLHF. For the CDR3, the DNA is TGCGCCAGCAGCCAAGTTACAGGGCATTCACCCCTCCACTTT.

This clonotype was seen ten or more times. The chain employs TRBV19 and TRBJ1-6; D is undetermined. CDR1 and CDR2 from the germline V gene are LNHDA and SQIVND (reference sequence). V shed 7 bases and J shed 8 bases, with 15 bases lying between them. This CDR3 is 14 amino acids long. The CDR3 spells CASTPQGFDSPLHF. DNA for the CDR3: TGTGCCAGTACCCCCCAAGGGTTCGATTCACCCCTCCACTTT. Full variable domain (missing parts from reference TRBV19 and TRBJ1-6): DGGITQSPKYLFRKEGQNVTLSCEQNLNHDAMYWYRQDPGQGLRLIYYSQIVNDFQKGDIAEGYSVSREKKESFPLTVTSAQKNPTAFYLCASTPQGFDSPLHFGNGTRLTVT.